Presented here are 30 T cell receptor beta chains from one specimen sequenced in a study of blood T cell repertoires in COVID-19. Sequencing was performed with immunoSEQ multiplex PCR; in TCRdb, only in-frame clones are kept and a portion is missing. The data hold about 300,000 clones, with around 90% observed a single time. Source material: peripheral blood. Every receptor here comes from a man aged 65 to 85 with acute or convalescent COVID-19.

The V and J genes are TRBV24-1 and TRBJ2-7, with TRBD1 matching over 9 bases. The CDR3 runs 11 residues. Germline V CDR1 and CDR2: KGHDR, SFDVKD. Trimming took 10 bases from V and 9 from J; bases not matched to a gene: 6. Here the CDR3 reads CATDRGKRQYF. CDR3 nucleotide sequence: TGTGCCACGGACAGGGGTAAGCGGCAGTACTTC.

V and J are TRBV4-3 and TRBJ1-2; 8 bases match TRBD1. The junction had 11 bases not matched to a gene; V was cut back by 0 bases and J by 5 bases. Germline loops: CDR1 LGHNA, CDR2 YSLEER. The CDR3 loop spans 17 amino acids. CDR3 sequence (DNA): TGCGCCAGCAGCCAAGATCTCCAGGGGGCAGGGGGGTATGGCTACACCTTC. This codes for CASSQDLQGAGGYGYTF.

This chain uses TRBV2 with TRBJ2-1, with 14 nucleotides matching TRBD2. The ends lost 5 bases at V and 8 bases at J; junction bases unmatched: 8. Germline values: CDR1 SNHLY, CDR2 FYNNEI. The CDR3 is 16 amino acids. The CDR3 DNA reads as TGTGCCAGCAGTTTCGGGACTAGCGGGAGTTTGGATGAGCAGTTCTTC. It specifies CASSFGTSGSLDEQFF. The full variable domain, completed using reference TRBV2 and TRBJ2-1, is EPEVTQTPSHQVTQMGQEVILRCVPISNHLYFYWYRQILGQKVEFLVSFYNNEISEKSEIFDDQFSVERPDGSNFTLKIRSTKLEDSAMYFCASSFGTSGSLDEQFFGPGTRLTVL.

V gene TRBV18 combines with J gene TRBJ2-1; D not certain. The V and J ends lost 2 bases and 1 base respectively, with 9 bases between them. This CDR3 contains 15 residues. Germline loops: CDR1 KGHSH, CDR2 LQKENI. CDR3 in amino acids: CASSPVQISYNEQFF. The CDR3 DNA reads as TGTGCCAGCTCACCAGTACAGATATCCTACAATGAGCAGTTCTTC.

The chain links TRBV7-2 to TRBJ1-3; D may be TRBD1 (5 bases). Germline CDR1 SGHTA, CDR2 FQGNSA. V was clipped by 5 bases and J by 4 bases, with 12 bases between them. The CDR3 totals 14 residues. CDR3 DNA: TGTGCCAGCAGCCTGCAGGGTGGCGGAAACACCATATATTTT. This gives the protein CASSLQGGGNTIYF.

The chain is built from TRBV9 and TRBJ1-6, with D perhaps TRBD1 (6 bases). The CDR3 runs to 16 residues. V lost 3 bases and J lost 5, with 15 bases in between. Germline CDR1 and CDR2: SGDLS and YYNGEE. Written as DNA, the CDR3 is TGTGCCAGCAGCGGAACCGGGACACAGAATAATTCACCCCTCCACTTT. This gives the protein CASSGTGTQNNSPLHF.

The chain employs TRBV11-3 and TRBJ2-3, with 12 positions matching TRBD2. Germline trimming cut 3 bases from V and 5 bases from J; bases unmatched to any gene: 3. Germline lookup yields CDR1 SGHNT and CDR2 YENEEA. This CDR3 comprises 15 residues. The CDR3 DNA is TGTGCCAGCAGCTTGCTAGCGGGAGGGGGAGATACGCAGTATTTT. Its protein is CASSLLAGGGDTQYF.

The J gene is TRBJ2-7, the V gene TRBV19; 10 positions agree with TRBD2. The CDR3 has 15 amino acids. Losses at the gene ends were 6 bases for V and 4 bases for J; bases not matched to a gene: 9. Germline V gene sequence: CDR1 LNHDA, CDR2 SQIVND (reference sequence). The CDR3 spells CASRSLPSGSYEQYF. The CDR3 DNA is TGTGCCAGTAGATCCCTTCCTAGCGGGAGTTACGAGCAGTACTTC.

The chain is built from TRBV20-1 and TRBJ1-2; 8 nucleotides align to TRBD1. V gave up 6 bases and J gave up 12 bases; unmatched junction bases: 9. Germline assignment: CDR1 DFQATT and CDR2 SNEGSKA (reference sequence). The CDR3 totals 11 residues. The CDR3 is CSARNRGSNTF. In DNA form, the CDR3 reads TGCAGTGCGAGAAACAGGGGGTCGAACACCTTC.

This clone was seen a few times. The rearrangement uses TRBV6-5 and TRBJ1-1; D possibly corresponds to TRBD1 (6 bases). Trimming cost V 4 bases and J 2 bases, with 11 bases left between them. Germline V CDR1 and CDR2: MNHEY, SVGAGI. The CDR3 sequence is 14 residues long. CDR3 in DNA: TGTGCCAGCAGTTTAAAACAGGGAAACACTGAAGCTTTCTTT. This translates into CASSLKQGNTEAFF.

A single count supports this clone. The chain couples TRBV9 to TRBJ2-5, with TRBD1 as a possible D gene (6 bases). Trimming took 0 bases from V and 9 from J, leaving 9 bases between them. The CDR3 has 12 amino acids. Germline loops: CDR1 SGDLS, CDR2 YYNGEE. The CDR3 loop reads CASSVEGGSQYF. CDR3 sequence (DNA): TGTGCCAGCAGCGTAGAAGGGGGATCCCAGTACTTC.

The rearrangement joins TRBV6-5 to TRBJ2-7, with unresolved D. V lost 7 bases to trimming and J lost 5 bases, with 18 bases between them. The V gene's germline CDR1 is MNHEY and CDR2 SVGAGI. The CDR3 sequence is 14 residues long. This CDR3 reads CASTSTSASNEQYF. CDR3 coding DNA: TGTGCCAGCACCTCGACATCAGCATCCAACGAGCAGTACTTC.

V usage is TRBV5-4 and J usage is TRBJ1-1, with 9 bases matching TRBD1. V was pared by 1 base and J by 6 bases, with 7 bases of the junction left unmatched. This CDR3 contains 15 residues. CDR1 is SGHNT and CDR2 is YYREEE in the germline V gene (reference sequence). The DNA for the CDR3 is TGTGCCAGCAGCTTGCCGGGGACAGGGACCCCTGAAGCTTTCTTT. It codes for CASSLPGTGTPEAFF.

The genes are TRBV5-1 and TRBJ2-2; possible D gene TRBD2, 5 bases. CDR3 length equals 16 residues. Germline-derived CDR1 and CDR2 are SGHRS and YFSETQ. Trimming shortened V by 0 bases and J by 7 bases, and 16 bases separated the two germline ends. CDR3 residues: CASSLAAAVLGGELFF. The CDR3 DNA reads TGCGCCAGCAGCTTGGCAGCGGCAGTTCTTGGCGGGGAGCTGTTTTTT. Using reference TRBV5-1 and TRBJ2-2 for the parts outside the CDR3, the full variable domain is KAGVTQTPRYLIKTRGQQVTLSCSPISGHRSVSWYQQTPGQGLQFLFEYFSETQRNKGNFPGRFSGRQFSNSRSEMNVSTLELGDSALYLCASSLAAAVLGGELFFGEGSRLTVL.

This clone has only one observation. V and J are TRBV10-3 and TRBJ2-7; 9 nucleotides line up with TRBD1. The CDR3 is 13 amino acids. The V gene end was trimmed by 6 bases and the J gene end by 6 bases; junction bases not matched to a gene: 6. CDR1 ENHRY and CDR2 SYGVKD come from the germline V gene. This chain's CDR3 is CAISRDRVREQYF. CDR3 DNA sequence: TGTGCCATCAGCCGGGACAGGGTTCGCGAGCAGTACTTC.

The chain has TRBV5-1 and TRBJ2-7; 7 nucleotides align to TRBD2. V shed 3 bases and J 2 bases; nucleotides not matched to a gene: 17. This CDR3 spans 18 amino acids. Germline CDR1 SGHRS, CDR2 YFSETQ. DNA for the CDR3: TGCGCCAGCAGCTCCGTAGGGGACCCAACTAGCGAAACCTACGAGCAGTACTTC. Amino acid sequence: CASSSVGDPTSETYEQYF.

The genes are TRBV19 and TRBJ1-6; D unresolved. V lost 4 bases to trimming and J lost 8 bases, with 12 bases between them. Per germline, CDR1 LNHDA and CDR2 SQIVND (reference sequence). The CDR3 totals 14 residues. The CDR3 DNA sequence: TGTGCCAGTAGTAGGCGGGGTGAAGATTCACCCCTCCACTTT. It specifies CASSRRGEDSPLHF.

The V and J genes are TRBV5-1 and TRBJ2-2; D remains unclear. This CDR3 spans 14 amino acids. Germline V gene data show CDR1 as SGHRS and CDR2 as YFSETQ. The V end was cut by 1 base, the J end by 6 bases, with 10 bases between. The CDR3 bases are TGCGCCAGCAGCTTGCCTAGTTTCTCCGGGGAGCTGTTTTTT. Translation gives CASSLPSFSGELFF. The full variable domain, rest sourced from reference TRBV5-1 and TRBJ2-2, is KAGVTQTPRYLIKTRGQQVTLSCSPISGHRSVSWYQQTPGQGLQFLFEYFSETQRNKGNFPGRFSGRQFSNSRSEMNVSTLELGDSALYLCASSLPSFSGELFFGEGSRLTVL.

The CDR3 loop is CASSFAVNQPQHF. The DNA of the CDR3 is TGTGCCAGCAGTTTTGCGGTCAATCAGCCCCAGCATTTT. V usage is TRBV28 and J usage is TRBJ1-5; D unresolved. Deletions cut 3 bases from V and 3 bases from J, with 6 bases between. This CDR3 is 13 amino acids long. From germline, CDR1 is MDHEN and CDR2 SYDVKM.

This chain's CDR3 is CASSLGEAWEGLGEQFF. In nucleotides, the CDR3 is TGCGCCAGCAGCTTGGGGGAAGCGTGGGAGGGCCTGGGTGAGCAGTTCTTC. The chain is built from TRBV5-1 and TRBJ2-1; 7 bases are shared with TRBD2. J gave up 9 bases and V 0 bases, and 15 bases lay outside the gene matches. This CDR3 has 17 amino acids. Per germline, CDR1 SGHRS and CDR2 YFSETQ.

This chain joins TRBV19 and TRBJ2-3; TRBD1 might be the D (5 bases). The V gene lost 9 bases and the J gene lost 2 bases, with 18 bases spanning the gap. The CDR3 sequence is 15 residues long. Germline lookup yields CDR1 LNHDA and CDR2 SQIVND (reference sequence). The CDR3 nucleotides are TGTGCCAGCAACCAACAGGCGGACGTCACAGATACGCAGTATTTT. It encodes CASNQQADVTDTQYF.

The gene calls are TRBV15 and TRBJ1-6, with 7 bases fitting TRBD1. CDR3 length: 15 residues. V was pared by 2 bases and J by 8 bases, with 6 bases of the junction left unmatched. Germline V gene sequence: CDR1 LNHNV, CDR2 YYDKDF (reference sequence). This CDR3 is CATSRIQGGYSPLHF. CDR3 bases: TGTGCCACCAGCAGAATTCAGGGGGGATATTCACCCCTCCACTTT.

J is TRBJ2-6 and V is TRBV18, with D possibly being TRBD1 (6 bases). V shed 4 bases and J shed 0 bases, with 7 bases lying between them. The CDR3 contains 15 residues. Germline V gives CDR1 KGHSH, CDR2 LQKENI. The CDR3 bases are TGTGCCAGCTCACTACAGGGCTCTGGGGCCAACGTCCTGACTTTC. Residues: CASSLQGSGANVLTF.

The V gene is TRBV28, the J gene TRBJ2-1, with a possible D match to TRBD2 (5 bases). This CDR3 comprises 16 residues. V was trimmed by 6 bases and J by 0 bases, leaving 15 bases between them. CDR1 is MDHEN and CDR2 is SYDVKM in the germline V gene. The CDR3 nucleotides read TGTGCCAGCAGACTCAGCGGATTAAGCTCCTACAATGAGCAGTTCTTC. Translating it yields CASRLSGLSSYNEQFF.

The DNA for the CDR3 is TGCGCCAGCAGCCAAGATGGTAGCGGGGGCTCCTACAATGAGCAGTTCTTC. This sequence encodes CASSQDGSGGSYNEQFF. The chain joins TRBV4-3 to TRBJ2-1; TRBD2 agrees at 9 bases. Trimming at V came to 0 bases and at J to 0 bases, leaving 3 bases not matched to a gene. Germline V lookup: CDR1 LGHNA, CDR2 YSLEER. The CDR3 extends over 17 amino acids.

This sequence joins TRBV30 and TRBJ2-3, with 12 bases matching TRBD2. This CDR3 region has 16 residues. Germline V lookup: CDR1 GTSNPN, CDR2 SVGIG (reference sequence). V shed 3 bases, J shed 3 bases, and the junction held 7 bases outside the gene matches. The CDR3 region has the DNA TGTGCCTGGAGCCCGACTAGCGGGAGTTTAACAGATACGCAGTATTTT. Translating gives CAWSPTSGSLTDTQYF.

The CDR3 is CARSLDPAGRYF. CDR3 DNA sequence: TGTGCCAGAAGCTTGGATCCCGCAGGGCGTTATTTT. The chain links TRBV5-3 to TRBJ1-3; D is possibly TRBD1 (5 bases). TRBV5-3 is reported as an ORF; its role is uncertain. The CDR3 length is 12 residues. V gave up 0 bases and J gave up 16 bases, with 14 bases separating them.

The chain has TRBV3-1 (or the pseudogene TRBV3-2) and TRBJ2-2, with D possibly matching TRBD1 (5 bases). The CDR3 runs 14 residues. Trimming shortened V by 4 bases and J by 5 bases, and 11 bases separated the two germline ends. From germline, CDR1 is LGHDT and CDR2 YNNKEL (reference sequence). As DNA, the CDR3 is TGTGCCAGCAGCCGGACACGGCTGACCGGGGAGCTGTTTTTT. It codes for CASSRTRLTGELFF.

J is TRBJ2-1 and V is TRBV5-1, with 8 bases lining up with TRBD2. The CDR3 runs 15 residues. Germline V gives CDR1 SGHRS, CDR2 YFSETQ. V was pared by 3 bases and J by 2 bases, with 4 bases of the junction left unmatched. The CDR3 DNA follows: TGCGCCAGCAGCTCCGGGGGGGCCACCTACAATGAGCAGTTCTTC. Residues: CASSSGGATYNEQFF.

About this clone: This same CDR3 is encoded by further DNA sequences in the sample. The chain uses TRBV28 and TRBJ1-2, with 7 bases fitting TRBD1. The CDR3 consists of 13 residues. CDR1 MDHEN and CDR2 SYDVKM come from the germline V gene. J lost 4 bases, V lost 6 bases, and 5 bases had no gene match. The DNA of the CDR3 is TGTGCCAGCAGGAGGGGGCGCGGCTATGGCTACACCTTC. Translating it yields CASRRGRGYGYTF.